This T cell receptor (beta chain) emerged from a study of somatic mutations in cytotoxic T cells in rheumatoid arthritis. V shed 5 bases, J shed 2 bases, and the junction held 6 bases outside the gene matches. Germline V gene sequence: CDR1 SQVTM, CDR2 ANQGSEA. The CDR3 runs to 13 residues. Clones were sequenced by immunoSEQ multiplex PCR, and TCRdb holds only the in-frame ones, with some missing. The sample yields under 7,500 clones, more than 80% seen once. The rearrangement uses TRBV29-1 and TRBJ2-7, with 7 bases matching TRBD2. This receptor was obtained from a woman aged 70 to 79 with rheumatoid arthritis. Sequences were obtained from CD8+ T cells sorted from blood. In nucleotides, the CDR3 is TGCAGCGTTCTAGCGGCCGATACCTACGAGCAGTACTTC. Translating gives CSVLAADTYEQYF.